The rows below give T cell receptor beta chains drawn from one sample of a study of blood T cell repertoires in COVID-19. The repertoire was sequenced with immunoSEQ multiplex PCR; TCRdb's copy has only in-frame clones and lacks some. The sample lists about 190,000 clones; over 80% were seen once. The sequenced sample was PBMCs or T cells enriched from blood (not recorded which). These receptors came from a woman between 25 and 40 years old who had been exposed to COVID-19. Both conserved end residues are part of each CDR3. Fields, in order: clone size, V gene, D gene, J gene, CDR3 protein, CDR3 DNA. The D gene is left open where the match is weak. The listing skips clone size in some rows; elsewhere it reads once, few, many or a size class.

size: .
V: TRBV3-1/TRBV3-2
D: TRBD1
J: TRBJ1-6
CDR3: CASSQGGQGDNSPLHF
DNA: TGTGCCAGCAGCCAAGGTGGGCAGGGGGATAATTCACCCCTCCACTTT

size: .
V: TRBV19
D: TRBD2
J: TRBJ2-1
CDR3: CASNPAGGHNEQFF
DNA: TGTGCCAGTAATCCAGCGGGGGGCCACAATGAGCAGTTCTTC

size: .
V: TRBV19
D: TRBD2
J: TRBJ2-7
CDR3: CASSIAASGGAATYEQYF
DNA: TGTGCCAGTAGTATAGCGGCTAGCGGGGGGGCCGCAACCTACGAGCAGTACTTC

size: .
V: TRBV7-8
D: TRBD1
J: TRBJ1-1
CDR3: CASRRTGTGEAFF
DNA: TGTGCCAGCAGGCGTACCGGGACAGGTGAAGCTTTCTTT

size: once
V: TRBV5-1
D: TRBD2
J: TRBJ2-3
CDR3: CASSSTTSGGARGTQYF
DNA: TGCGCCAGCAGCTCCACGACTAGCGGGGGGGCCCGGGGCACGCAGTATTTT

size: many
V: TRBV29-1
D: TRBD1
J: TRBJ2-7
CDR3: CSVTRTGTGEQYF
DNA: TGCAGCGTGACCCGGACAGGGACGGGCGAGCAGTACTTC

size: .
V: TRBV2
D: .
J: TRBJ2-2
CDR3: CASSDSGANTGELFF
DNA: TGTGCCAGCAGTGATAGCGGAGCGAACACCGGGGAGCTGTTTTTT

size: once
V: TRBV18
D: TRBD1
J: TRBJ2-7
CDR3: CASSPLQGADEQYF
DNA: TGTGCCAGCTCACCACTACAGGGGGCGGACGAGCAGTACTTC

size: .
V: TRBV7-6
D: .
J: TRBJ1-5
CDR3: CASSLGYGVGQPQHF
DNA: TGTGCCAGCAGCTTAGGATACGGGGTCGGTCAGCCCCAGCATTTT

size: .
V: TRBV9
D: .
J: TRBJ2-5
CDR3: CASSVSGAETQYF
DNA: TGTGCCAGCAGCGTTTCAGGGGCAGAGACCCAGTACTTC

size: .
V: TRBV7-3
D: .
J: TRBJ2-5
CDR3: CASSLNAGQETQYF
DNA: TGTGCCAGCAGCTTAAATGCGGGCCAAGAGACCCAGTACTTC

size: .
V: TRBV6-5
D: .
J: TRBJ1-1
CDR3: CASHSTEAFF
DNA: TGTGCCAGCCACAGCACTGAAGCTTTCTTT

size: few
V: TRBV5-1
D: .
J: TRBJ1-1
CDR3: CASSSGDRSVNTEAFF
DNA: TGCGCCAGCAGCTCCGGGGATAGGAGCGTGAACACTGAAGCTTTCTTT

size: .
V: TRBV7-9
D: .
J: TRBJ2-5
CDR3: CASRMGLLQETQYF
DNA: TGTGCCAGCAGGATGGGACTTCTACAAGAGACCCAGTACTTC

size: .
V: TRBV2
D: .
J: TRBJ1-2
CDR3: CASSASRSAGDGYTF
DNA: TGTGCCAGCAGTGCCTCGAGATCGGCGGGCGATGGCTACACCTTC

size: .
V: TRBV4-2
D: .
J: TRBJ1-1
CDR3: CASSIMEALNTEAFF
DNA: TGTGCCAGCAGCATTATGGAGGCTCTGAACACTGAAGCTTTCTTT

size: .
V: TRBV7-2
D: .
J: TRBJ2-5
CDR3: CASSQKLVTPQYF
DNA: TGTGCCAGCAGCCAAAAGCTAGTCACCCCCCAGTACTTC

size: .
V: TRBV3-1/TRBV3-2
D: TRBD1
J: TRBJ1-2
CDR3: CASSPPGQSMGYTF
DNA: TGTGCCAGCAGCCCACCGGGACAGAGTATGGGCTACACCTTC

size: .
V: TRBV7-2
D: .
J: TRBJ2-7
CDR3: CASSLGVRGTYEQYF
DNA: TGTGCCAGCAGCTTAGGGGTCAGGGGAACCTACGAGCAGTACTTC

size: .
V: TRBV7-8
D: .
J: TRBJ1-2
CDR3: CASKGWTDYGYTF
DNA: TGTGCCAGCAAGGGGTGGACGGACTATGGCTACACCTTC

size: .
V: TRBV27
D: .
J: TRBJ1-4
CDR3: CASSHRGEKLFF
DNA: TGTGCCAGCAGCCACCGCGGGGAAAAACTGTTTTTT

size: .
V: TRBV4-1
D: .
J: TRBJ2-5
CDR3: CASSQGMGGQETQYF
DNA: TGCGCCAGCAGCCAAGGTATGGGGGGACAAGAGACCCAGTACTTC

size: .
V: TRBV2
D: .
J: TRBJ1-5
CDR3: CASSESYANQPQHF
DNA: TGTGCCAGCAGTGAAAGCTACGCCAATCAGCCCCAGCATTTT

size: few
V: TRBV15
D: TRBD2
J: TRBJ2-7
CDR3: CATSREGLAGAGGLYEQYF
DNA: TGTGCCACCAGCAGAGAAGGACTAGCGGGGGCCGGGGGCCTCTACGAGCAGTACTTC

size: once
V: TRBV5-4
D: .
J: TRBJ1-4
CDR3: CASTGPGATGSKTNEKLFF
DNA: TGTGCCAGCACCGGGCCAGGGGCGACGGGGTCTAAGACTAATGAAAAACTGTTTTTT

size: .
V: TRBV4-1
D: .
J: TRBJ2-7
CDR3: CASSHPSVPSSYEQYF
DNA: TGCGCCAGCAGCCATCCTTCGGTCCCGAGCTCCTACGAGCAGTACTTC

size: .
V: TRBV9
D: TRBD2
J: TRBJ2-5
CDR3: CASSRTSEQETQYF
DNA: TGTGCCAGCAGCAGAACTAGCGAACAAGAGACCCAGTACTTC

size: .
V: TRBV10-3
D: TRBD2
J: TRBJ2-1
CDR3: CAISESMAGGQYNEQFF
DNA: TGTGCCATCAGTGAGTCGATGGCGGGGGGCCAATACAATGAGCAGTTCTTC

size: .
V: TRBV29-1
D: .
J: TRBJ1-2
CDR3: CSVEDTGGVYGYTF
DNA: TGCAGCGTTGAAGATACGGGGGGCGTTTATGGCTACACCTTC

size: .
V: TRBV28
D: TRBD2
J: TRBJ2-5
CDR3: CASSLYPSGGNGETQYF
DNA: TGTGCCAGCAGTTTATATCCTAGCGGGGGAAATGGAGAGACCCAGTACTTC

size: .
V: TRBV5-1
D: .
J: TRBJ1-2
CDR3: CASSLGVGTYGYTF
DNA: TGCGCCAGCAGCTTGGGAGTGGGGACTTATGGCTACACCTTC

size: .
V: TRBV3-1/TRBV3-2
D: .
J: TRBJ1-6
CDR3: CASSRREPPLHF
DNA: TGTGCCAGCAGCCGTCGAGAGCCACCCCTCCACTTT

size: .
V: TRBV7-9
D: .
J: TRBJ1-4
CDR3: CASSYRSATNEKLFF
DNA: TGTGCCAGCAGCTACAGGAGTGCAACTAATGAAAAACTGTTTTTT

size: .
V: TRBV6-4
D: .
J: TRBJ2-3
CDR3: CASSDTGVSADTQYF
DNA: TGTGCCAGCAGTGATACCGGGGTATCCGCAGATACGCAGTATTTT

size: .
V: TRBV11-2
D: TRBD1
J: TRBJ1-3
CDR3: CASSKGWDSSGNTIYF
DNA: TGTGCCAGCAGCAAAGGCTGGGACAGCTCTGGAAACACCATATATTTT

size: .
V: TRBV6-5
D: TRBD2
J: TRBJ2-7
CDR3: CASDERGGYYEQYF
DNA: TGTGCCAGCGACGAGCGGGGGGGATACTACGAGCAGTACTTC

size: .
V: TRBV19
D: .
J: TRBJ1-6
CDR3: CASSPPGRGSYNSPLHF
DNA: TGTGCCAGTAGCCCCCCCGGCCGGGGCTCCTATAATTCACCCCTCCACTTT

size: .
V: TRBV24-1
D: TRBD1
J: TRBJ1-3
CDR3: CATSGQGEHSGNTIYF
DNA: TGTGCCACCAGTGGACAGGGGGAACACTCTGGAAACACCATATATTTT

size: .
V: TRBV15
D: .
J: TRBJ2-3
CDR3: CATSYTPTATDTQYF
DNA: TGTGCCACCAGCTATACCCCGACAGCCACAGATACGCAGTATTTT

size: few
V: TRBV11-2
D: TRBD1
J: TRBJ1-6
CDR3: CASSRTGGGSPLHF
DNA: TGTGCCAGCAGCCGGACAGGGGGCGGATCACCCCTCCACTTT

size: once
V: TRBV5-6
D: TRBD1
J: TRBJ1-5
CDR3: CASSWTGQNQPQHF
DNA: TGTGCCAGCAGCTGGACAGGGCAAAATCAGCCCCAGCATTTT

size: .
V: TRBV5-6
D: .
J: TRBJ1-2
CDR3: CASSPTSRQPNYGYTF
DNA: TGTGCCAGCAGCCCAACTTCGCGACAGCCCAACTATGGCTACACCTTC

size: .
V: TRBV5-5
D: TRBD1
J: TRBJ1-5
CDR3: CASGQTGVWSNQPQHF
DNA: TGTGCCAGCGGACAGACAGGGGTCTGGAGCAATCAGCCCCAGCATTTT

size: .
V: TRBV18
D: TRBD1
J: TRBJ2-2
CDR3: CASSPSEKGTGLKELFF
DNA: TGTGCCAGCTCACCTTCGGAGAAGGGGACAGGGCTTAAGGAGCTGTTTTTT

size: .
V: TRBV9
D: .
J: TRBJ2-2
CDR3: CASSAGPNTGELFF
DNA: TGTGCCAGCAGCGCAGGCCCGAACACCGGGGAGCTGTTTTTT

size: .
V: TRBV3-1/TRBV3-2
D: TRBD1
J: TRBJ1-2
CDR3: CASSPWGTGAPRGYGYTF
DNA: TGTGCCAGCAGCCCGTGGGGGACAGGGGCTCCTCGCGGCTATGGCTACACCTTC

size: once
V: TRBV11-3
D: TRBD1
J: TRBJ1-3
CDR3: CASSYPGTGLRNTIYF
DNA: TGTGCCAGCAGCTACCCCGGGACAGGGTTAAGAAACACCATATATTTT

size: .
V: TRBV20-1
D: .
J: TRBJ2-2
CDR3: CSASSFSGSRGELFF
DNA: TGCAGTGCTAGTTCCTTTTCGGGTTCTAGGGGGGAGCTGTTTTTT

size: .
V: TRBV7-9
D: TRBD2
J: TRBJ2-7
CDR3: CASRSSGGADEQYF
DNA: TGTGCCAGCAGATCGAGCGGGGGGGCCGACGAGCAGTACTTC

size: few
V: TRBV5-1
D: TRBD1
J: TRBJ1-4
CDR3: CASSLGQGFVNEKLFF
DNA: TGCGCCAGCAGCCTCGGACAGGGTTTCGTAAATGAAAAACTGTTTTTT

size: few
V: TRBV10-2
D: .
J: TRBJ1-2
CDR3: CASSESPGNFYGYTF
DNA: TGCGCCAGCAGTGAGTCGCCGGGGAACTTCTATGGCTACACCTTC